Listed here are 10 T cell receptor beta chains from one sample, sequenced in a study of immune characterization of retroperitoneal liposarcoma. TCRdb recomputed calls from the PCR reads with MiXCR, one row per CDR3 protein. This repertoire shows more than 9,500 distinct CDR3 sequences, roughly 26% found once; its top ten account for around a tenth. Sequenced material: tumor tissue. The receptors shown here come from a female donor with retroperitoneal liposarcoma.

V is TRBV6-5 and J is TRBJ1-1, with D maybe TRBD1 (6 bases). The V gene's germline CDR1 is MNHEY and CDR2 SVGAGI. The CDR3 contains 14 residues. V dropped 5 bases and J dropped 7 bases, with 17 bases sitting between them. CDR3 DNA: TGTGCCAGCAGTGAAGACCCTGGCAGGGGTGAAGCTTTCTTT. Translation: CASSEDPGRGEAFF.

A word on this clonotype: One end of the junction fails to match germline, which may point to a read error. The rearrangement uses TRBV7-6 and TRBJ2-4; either TRBD1 or TRBD2 may fit D (6 bases each). The CDR3 covers 14 residues. The germline CDR1 and CDR2 sequences are SGHVS and FNYEAQ. In DNA form, the CDR3 reads TGTGCCATCAAACTTTCGATACAGGGAGGTGAGCAGTACTTT. This translates into CAIKLSIQGGEQYF.

In this sample, this clonotype turned up a few times. The J gene is TRBJ2-7, the V gene TRBV27; 13 bases agree with TRBD2. This CDR3 is built from 19 residues. With 5 bases clipped from V and 2 bases from J, the junction kept 15 bases outside the gene matches. From germline, CDR1 is MNHEY and CDR2 SMNVEV (reference sequence). The CDR3 bases are TGTGCCAGCAGTCCCTCGGGAGCCTTCGGGACTAGCGGGACCTACGAGCAGTACTTC. Translation gives CASSPSGAFGTSGTYEQYF.

This clonotype appeared a few times. The chain links TRBV27 to TRBJ2-5; D is perhaps TRBD1 or TRBD2 (5 bases each). Germline CDR1 reads MNHEY; CDR2 reads SMNVEV (reference sequence). This CDR3 is 15 amino acids long. V lost 0 bases, J lost 11 bases, and 19 bases lay in between. CDR3 sequence reads: CASSLSFPTVGEQYF. Written as DNA, the CDR3 is TGTGCCAGCAGTTTATCCTTCCCGACGGTGGGGGAGCAGTACTTC.

There are many counts of this clonotype. The V call is TRBV6-1, the J call TRBJ2-1, with TRBD2 matching 9 bases. From germline, CDR1 is MNHNS and CDR2 SASEGT. V was pared by 1 base and J by 3 bases, with 1 base of the junction left unmatched. There are 15 residues in the CDR3. As DNA, the CDR3 is TGTGCCAGCAGTGAAGGGACTAGCGACTACAATGAGCAGTTCTTC. Protein sequence: CASSEGTSDYNEQFF.

The DNA for the CDR3 is TGTGCCAGCAGACTAGGGAACTATGGCTACACCTTC. It translates to CASRLGNYGYTF. The V and J genes are TRBV6-6 and TRBJ1-2; D is unclear. Trimming pared 6 bases from V and 2 bases from J, leaving 7 bases between. The CDR3 spans 12 residues. The germline V gene has CDR1 MNHNY and CDR2 SVGAGI (reference sequence).

The chain employs TRBV25-1 and TRBJ2-2; maybe TRBD2 (6 bases). Germline values: CDR1 MGHDK, CDR2 SYGVNS. This CDR3 region has 14 residues. Between the trimmed V and J ends, which lost 7 bases and 3 bases, there was a span of 12 bases. DNA of the CDR3: TGTGCCAGCACTAGAGCGGGTCACACCGGGGAGCTGTTTTTT. Amino acid sequence: CASTRAGHTGELFF.

J is TRBJ2-2 and V is TRBV27; D call uncertain. Trimming left V 6 bases short and J 2 bases short, with 10 bases between. CDR3 size: 14 residues. From germline, CDR1 is MNHEY and CDR2 SMNVEV (reference sequence). CDR3 loop: CASRGRINTGELFF. DNA for the CDR3: TGTGCCAGCAGAGGGCGGATCAACACCGGGGAGCTGTTTTTT.

The sample holds a few counts of this clonotype. The genes are TRBV11-2 and TRBJ2-4; 13 nucleotides line up with TRBD2. CDR3 length: 16 amino acids. J lost 13 bases, V lost 1 base, and 10 bases had no gene match. Germline V gives CDR1 SGHAT, CDR2 FQNNGV. The CDR3 is CASSLAGLAGVGEQYF. The CDR3 DNA is TGTGCCAGCAGCTTAGCCGGACTAGCGGGAGTTGGAGAGCAGTACTTC.

V gene TRBV4-1 combines with J gene TRBJ2-1; 11 nucleotides agree with TRBD2. Germline V lookup: CDR1 MGHRA, CDR2 YSYEKL. Trimming at V came to 1 base and at J to 16 bases, leaving 6 bases not matched to a gene. This CDR3 contains 13 residues. CDR3 amino acids: CASSQGLAGPIFF. CDR3 nucleotides: TGCGCCAGCAGCCAAGGACTAGCGGGACCCATTTTCTTC.